The text below deals with one TCR beta chain. Its antigen is still unknown. This entry belongs to a study of T cell repertoires in cytomegalovirus infection. Germline lookup yields CDR1 SGHVS and CDR2 FNYEAQ. CDR3 length: 14 residues. V lost 5 bases and J lost 7; bases outside the gene matches: 8. TCRdb itself ran the reads through MiXCR, one entry per CDR3 protein. This table holds some 130,000 distinct CDR3 sequences, more than 25% found once. This chain connects TRBV7-6 to TRBJ1-5; 7 bases are shared with TRBD1. The clonotype originates from a human donor in good health (CMV status not recorded). Some clones in this sample may be carry-over from other donors' samples. The material was CD8+ T cells from cultured PBMCs, obtained from culture after CMV antigen stimulation. The DNA of the CDR3 is TGTGCCAGCAGCCACGGGACAGCGGGACAGCCCCAGCATTTT. Protein sequence: CASSHGTAGQPQHF.